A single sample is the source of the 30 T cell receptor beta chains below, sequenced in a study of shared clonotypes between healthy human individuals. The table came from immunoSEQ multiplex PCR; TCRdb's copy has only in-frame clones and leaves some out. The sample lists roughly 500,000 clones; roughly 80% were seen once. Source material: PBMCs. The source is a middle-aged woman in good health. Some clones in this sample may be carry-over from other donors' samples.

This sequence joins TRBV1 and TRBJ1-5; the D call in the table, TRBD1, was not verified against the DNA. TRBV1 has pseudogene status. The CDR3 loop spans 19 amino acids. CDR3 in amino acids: CTSRAHRTGGFKSNQPQHF. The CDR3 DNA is TGCACCAGCAGGGCACATAGGACAGGGGGTTTTAAGAGCAATCAGCCCCAGCATTTT.

CDR3 coding DNA: TGTGCCAGCATCAATACGGGAAACTCTGGGGCCAACGTCCTGACTTTC. Its protein is CASINTGNSGANVLTF. The rearrangement uses TRBV7-9 and TRBJ2-6, with D perhaps TRBD2 (5 bases). Deletions cut 7 bases from V and 0 bases from J, with 13 bases between. The CDR3 has 16 residues. From germline, CDR1 is SEHNR and CDR2 FQNEAQ (reference sequence).

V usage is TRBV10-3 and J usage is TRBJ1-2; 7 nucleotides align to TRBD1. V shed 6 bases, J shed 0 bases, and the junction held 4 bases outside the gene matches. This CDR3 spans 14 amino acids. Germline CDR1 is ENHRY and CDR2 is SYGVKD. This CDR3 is CAIRKQGTNYGYTF. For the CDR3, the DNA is TGTGCCATCAGGAAACAGGGGACTAACTATGGCTACACCTTC.

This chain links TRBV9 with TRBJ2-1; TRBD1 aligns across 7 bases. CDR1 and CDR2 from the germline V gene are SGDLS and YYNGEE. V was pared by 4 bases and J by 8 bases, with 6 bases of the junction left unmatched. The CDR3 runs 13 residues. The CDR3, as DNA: TGTGCCAGCAGCCCCCAAACAGGGGATGAGCAGTTCTTC. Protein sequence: CASSPQTGDEQFF.

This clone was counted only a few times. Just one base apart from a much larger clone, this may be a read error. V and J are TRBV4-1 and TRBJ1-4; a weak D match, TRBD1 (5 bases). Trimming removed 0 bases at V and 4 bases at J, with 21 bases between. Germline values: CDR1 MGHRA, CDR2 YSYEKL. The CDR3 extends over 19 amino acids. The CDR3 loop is CASSQDGRQGLAINEKLFF. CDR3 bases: TGCGCCAGCAGCCAAGATGGTCGCCAGGGCCTTGCAATTAATGAAAAACTGTTTTTT.

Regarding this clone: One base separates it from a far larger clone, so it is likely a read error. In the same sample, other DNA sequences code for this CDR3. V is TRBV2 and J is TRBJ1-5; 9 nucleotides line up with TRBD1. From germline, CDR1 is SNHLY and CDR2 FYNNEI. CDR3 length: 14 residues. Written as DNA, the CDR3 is TGTGCCAGCAGTCTTCTACAGGGGGCTCAGCCCCAGCATTTC. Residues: CASSLLQGAQPQHF.

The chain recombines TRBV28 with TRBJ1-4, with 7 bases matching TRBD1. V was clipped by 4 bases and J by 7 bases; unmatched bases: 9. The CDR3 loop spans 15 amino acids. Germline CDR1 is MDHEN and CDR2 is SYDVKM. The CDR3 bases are TGTGCCAGCAGTTCTGGACAGGTCGGGGGTGAAAAACTGTTTTTT. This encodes CASSSGQVGGEKLFF.

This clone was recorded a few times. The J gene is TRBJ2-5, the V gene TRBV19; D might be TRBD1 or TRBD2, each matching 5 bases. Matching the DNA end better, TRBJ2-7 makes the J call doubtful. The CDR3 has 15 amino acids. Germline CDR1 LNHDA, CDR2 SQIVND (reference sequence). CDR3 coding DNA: TGTGCCAGTAGTCAGGGACCCCCGGAGGAATACGAGCAGTACTTC. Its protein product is CASSQGPPEEYEQYF.

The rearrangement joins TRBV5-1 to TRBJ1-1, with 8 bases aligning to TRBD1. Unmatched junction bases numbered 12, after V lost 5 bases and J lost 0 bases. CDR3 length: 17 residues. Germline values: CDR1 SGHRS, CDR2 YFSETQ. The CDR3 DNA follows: TGCGCCAGCAGGCCAGGGGGCTGGGATCATATGAACACTGAAGCTTTCTTT. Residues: CASRPGGWDHMNTEAFF.

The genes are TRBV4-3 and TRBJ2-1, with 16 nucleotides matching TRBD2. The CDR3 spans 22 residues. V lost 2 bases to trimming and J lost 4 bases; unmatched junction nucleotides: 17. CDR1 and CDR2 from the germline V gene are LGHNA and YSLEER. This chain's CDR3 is CASSQWGLAGGQVLTQYNEQFF. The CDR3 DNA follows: TGCGCCAGCAGCCAATGGGGACTAGCGGGAGGGCAGGTCCTCACACAATACAATGAGCAGTTCTTC.

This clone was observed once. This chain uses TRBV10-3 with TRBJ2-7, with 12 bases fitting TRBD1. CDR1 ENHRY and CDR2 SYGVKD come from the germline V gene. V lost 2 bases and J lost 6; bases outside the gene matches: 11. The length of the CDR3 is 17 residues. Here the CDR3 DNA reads TGTGCCATCAGTGAGATGGGGACAGGGGGCTTCGTGGGCGAGCAGTACTTC. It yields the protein CAISEMGTGGFVGEQYF.

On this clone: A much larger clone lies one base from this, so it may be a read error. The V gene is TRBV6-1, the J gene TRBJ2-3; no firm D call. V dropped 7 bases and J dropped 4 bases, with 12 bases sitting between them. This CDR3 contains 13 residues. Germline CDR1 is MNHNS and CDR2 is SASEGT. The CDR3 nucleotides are TGTGCCAGCAACAGCCTATTCGCAGATACGCAGTATTTT. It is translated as CASNSLFADTQYF.

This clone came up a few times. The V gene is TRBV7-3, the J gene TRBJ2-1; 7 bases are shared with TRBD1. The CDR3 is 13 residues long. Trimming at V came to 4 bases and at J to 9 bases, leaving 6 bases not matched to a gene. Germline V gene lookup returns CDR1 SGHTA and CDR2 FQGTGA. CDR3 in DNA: TGTGCCAGCAGCTCACAGGGGTCGGGTGAGCAGTTCTTC. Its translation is CASSSQGSGEQFF.

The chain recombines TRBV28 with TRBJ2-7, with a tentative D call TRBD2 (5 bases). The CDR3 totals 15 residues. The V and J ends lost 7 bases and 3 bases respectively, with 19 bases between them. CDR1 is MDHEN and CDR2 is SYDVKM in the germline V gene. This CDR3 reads CASTPAMGSIYEQYF. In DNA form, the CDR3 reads TGTGCCAGCACCCCCGCTATGGGGAGCATCTACGAGCAGTACTTC.

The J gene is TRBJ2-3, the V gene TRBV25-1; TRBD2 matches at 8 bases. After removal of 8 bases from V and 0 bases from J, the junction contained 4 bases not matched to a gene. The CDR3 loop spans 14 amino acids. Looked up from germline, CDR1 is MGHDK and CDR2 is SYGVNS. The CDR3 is CASSLAASTDTQYF. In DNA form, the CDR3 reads TGTGCCAGCTCACTAGCGGCTAGCACAGATACGCAGTATTTT.

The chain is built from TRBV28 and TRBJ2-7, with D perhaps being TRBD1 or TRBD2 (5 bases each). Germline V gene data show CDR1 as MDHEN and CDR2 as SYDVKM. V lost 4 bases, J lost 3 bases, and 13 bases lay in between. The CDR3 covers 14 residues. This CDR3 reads CASSSQGRGYEQYF. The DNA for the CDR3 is TGTGCCAGCAGTTCGCAGGGTCGGGGCTACGAGCAGTACTTC.

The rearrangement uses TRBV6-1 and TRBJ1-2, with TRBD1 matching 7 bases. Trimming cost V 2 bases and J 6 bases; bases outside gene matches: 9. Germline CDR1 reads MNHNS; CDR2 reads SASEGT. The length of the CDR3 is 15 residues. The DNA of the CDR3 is TGTGCCAGCAGTGAAATAGCCGGGACAGCCGATGGCTACACCTTC. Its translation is CASSEIAGTADGYTF.

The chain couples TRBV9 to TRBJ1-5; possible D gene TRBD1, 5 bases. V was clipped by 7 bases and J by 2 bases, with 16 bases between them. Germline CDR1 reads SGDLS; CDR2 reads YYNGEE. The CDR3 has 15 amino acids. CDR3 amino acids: CASSSQPGRNQPQHF. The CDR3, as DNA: TGTGCCAGCTCAAGCCAACCAGGGCGCAATCAGCCCCAGCATTTT.

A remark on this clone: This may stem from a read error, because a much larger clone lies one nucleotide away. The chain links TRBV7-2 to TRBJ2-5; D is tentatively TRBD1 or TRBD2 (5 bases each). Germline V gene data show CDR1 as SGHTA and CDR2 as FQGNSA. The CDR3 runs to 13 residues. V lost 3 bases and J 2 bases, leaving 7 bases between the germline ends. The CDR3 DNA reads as TGTGCCAGCAGCTTCGGGGCACAAGAGACCCAGTACTTC. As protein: CASSFGAQETQYF.

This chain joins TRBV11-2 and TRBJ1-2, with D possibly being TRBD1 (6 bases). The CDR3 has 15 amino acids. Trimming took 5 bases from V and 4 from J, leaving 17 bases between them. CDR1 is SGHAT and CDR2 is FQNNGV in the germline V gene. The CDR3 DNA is TGTGCCAGCAGCCTAAGCGGGGGGGCTGTCTATGGCTACACCTTC. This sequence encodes CASSLSGGAVYGYTF.

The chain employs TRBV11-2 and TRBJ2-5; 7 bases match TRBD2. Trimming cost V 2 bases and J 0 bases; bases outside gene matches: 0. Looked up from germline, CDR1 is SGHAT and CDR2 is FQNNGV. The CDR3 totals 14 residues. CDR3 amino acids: CASSLRGDQETQYF. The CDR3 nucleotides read TGTGCCAGCAGCTTACGGGGGGACCAAGAGACCCAGTACTTC.

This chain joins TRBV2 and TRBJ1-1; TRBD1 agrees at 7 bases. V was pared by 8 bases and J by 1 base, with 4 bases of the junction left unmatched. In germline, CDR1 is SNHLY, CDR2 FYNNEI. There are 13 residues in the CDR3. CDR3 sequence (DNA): TGTGCCAGCCACCGACAGGGGAACACTGAAGCTTTCTTT. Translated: CASHRQGNTEAFF.

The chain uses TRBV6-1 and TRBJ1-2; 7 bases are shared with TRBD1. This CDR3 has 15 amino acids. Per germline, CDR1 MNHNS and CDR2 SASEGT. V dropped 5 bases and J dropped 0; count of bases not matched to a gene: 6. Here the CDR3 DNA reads TGTGCCAGCAGTCCCGGGACAGCATCTAACTATGGCTACACCTTC. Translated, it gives CASSPGTASNYGYTF.

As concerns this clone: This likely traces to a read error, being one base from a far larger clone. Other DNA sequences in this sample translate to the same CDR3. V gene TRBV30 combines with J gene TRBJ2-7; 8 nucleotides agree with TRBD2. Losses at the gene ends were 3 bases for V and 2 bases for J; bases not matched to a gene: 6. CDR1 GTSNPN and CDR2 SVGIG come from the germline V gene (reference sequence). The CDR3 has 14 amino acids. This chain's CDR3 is CAWRPLAATYEQYF. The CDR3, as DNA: TGTGCCTGGAGGCCACTAGCGGCTACCTACGAGCAGTACTTC.

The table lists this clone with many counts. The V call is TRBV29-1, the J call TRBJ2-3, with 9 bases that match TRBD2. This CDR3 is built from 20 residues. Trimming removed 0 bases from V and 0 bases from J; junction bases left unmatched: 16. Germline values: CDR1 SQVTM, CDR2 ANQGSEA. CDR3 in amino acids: CSVEDRGETSGFLSTDTQYF. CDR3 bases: TGCAGCGTTGAAGATCGGGGCGAAACTAGCGGGTTTCTCAGCACAGATACGCAGTATTTT.

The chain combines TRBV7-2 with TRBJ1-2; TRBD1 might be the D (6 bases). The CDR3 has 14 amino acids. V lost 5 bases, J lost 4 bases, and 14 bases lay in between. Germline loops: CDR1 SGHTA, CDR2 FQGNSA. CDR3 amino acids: CASSATGALYGYTF. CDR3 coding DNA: TGTGCCAGCAGCGCGACAGGAGCCCTCTATGGCTACACCTTC.

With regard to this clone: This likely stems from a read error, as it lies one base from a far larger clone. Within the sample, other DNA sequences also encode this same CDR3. CDR3: CSVPTGGVGTQYF. The CDR3 DNA follows: TGCAGCGTTCCGACCGGGGGTGTTGGGACACAGTACTTC. V gene TRBV29-1 combines with J gene TRBJ2-5; D tentatively reads TRBD1 or TRBD2 (6 bases each). The CDR3 extends over 13 amino acids. The germline V and J ends were trimmed by 5 bases and 11 bases, with 21 bases remaining between them. In germline, CDR1 is SQVTM, CDR2 ANQGSEA.

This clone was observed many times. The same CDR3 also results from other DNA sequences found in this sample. The CDR3 region has the DNA TGTGCCAGCAGCGGAACCGTAGATTTTGGACTAGCGGGAGACGATGAGCAGTTCTTC. Protein sequence: CASSGTVDFGLAGDDEQFF. This rearrangement joins TRBV9 to TRBJ2-1; 13 nucleotides align to TRBD2. Germline V gives CDR1 SGDLS, CDR2 YYNGEE. V shed 3 bases and J 8 bases; nucleotides not matched to a gene: 17. The CDR3 has 19 amino acids.

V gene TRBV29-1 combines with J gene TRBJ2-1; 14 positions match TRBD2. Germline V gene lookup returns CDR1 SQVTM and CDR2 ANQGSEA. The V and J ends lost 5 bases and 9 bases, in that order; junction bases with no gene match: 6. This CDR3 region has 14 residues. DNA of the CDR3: TGCAGCGTTCCGGGACTAGCGGGAGTCGGTGAGCAGTTCTTC. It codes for CSVPGLAGVGEQFF.

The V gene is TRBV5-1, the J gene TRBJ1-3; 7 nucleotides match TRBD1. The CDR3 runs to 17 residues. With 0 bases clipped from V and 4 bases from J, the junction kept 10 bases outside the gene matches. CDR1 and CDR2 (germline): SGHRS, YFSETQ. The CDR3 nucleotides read TGCGCCAGCAGCTTGGAGGGGACAGTTGTTTCAGGAAACACCATATATTTT. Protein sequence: CASSLEGTVVSGNTIYF.